This TCR beta chain was identified in a study of cytomegalovirus exposure and HLA in healthy donors. It was with 60 Vbeta and 13 Jbeta primers that the PCR ran. Clones were sequenced by immunoSEQ multiplex PCR, and TCRdb holds only the in-frame ones, with some missing. The table gives tens of thousands of clones; the top ten clones make up 22% of it. CDR1 SGHRS and CDR2 YFSETQ come from the germline V gene. The ends lost 5 bases at V and 2 bases at J; junction bases unmatched: 9. The CDR3 covers 16 residues. Findings and limits, study-wide: A later analysis reported that several of the most significant clusters appeared to be linked to common viral pathogens, among them Epstein-Barr virus.

About this clone: The antigen is not known.

This chain connects TRBV5-1 to TRBJ2-7, with 11 bases matching TRBD1. This sequence was found in a man between 60 and 75 years old in good health and CMV-seropositive. The sequencing sample was made of PBMCs. In nucleotides, the CDR3 is TGCGCCAGCAGTCGAGGGACAGGGGGATCAACCTACGAGCAGTACTTC. Translated: CASSRGTGGSTYEQYF.